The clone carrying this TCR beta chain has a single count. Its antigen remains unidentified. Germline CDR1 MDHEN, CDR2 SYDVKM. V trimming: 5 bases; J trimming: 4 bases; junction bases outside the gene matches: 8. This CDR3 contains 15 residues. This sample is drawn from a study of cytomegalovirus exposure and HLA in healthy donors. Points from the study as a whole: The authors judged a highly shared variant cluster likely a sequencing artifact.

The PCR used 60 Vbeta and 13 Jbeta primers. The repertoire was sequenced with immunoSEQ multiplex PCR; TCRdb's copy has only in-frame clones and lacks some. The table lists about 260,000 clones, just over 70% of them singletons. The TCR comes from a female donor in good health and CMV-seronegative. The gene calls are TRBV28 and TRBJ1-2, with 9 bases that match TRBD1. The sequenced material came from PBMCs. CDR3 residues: CASSTGQGRSYGYTF. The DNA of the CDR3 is TGTGCCAGCAGTACAGGACAGGGGCGTAGCTATGGCTACACCTTC.